Listed below are T cell receptor beta chains from one sample, sequenced in a study of technical replicates of blood from a handful of donors. Method: immunoSEQ multiplex PCR; TCRdb's copy keeps in-frame clones and lacks some. The sample shows tens of thousands of clones, around 90% of them seen only once. The specimen sequenced was T cells isolated from PBMCs. Receptor source: a human donor in good health. CDR3s include the opening cysteine and the closing phenylalanine or tryptophan. The D gene is left open where the match is weak. A clone size is listed for some rows: how often the clone was seen (once, few, many), or a class if it is expanded.

CDR3 DNA: TGTGCCACCAGCAGAGTGAGAGCTAGCGGCATCTACAATGAGCAGTTCTTC; CDR3 protein: CATSRVRASGIYNEQFF; J gene: TRBJ2-1; D gene: TRBD2; clone size: -; V gene: TRBV15
CDR3 DNA: TGCGCCAGCAGCTTGTCGGGACAGGGAAGGAATGGCTACACCTTC; CDR3 protein: CASSLSGQGRNGYTF; J gene: TRBJ1-2; D gene: TRBD1; clone size: -; V gene: TRBV5-1
CDR3 DNA: TGTGCCAGCAGCTCCCGGGACAGCCTAAATCCCTACGAGCAGTACTTC; CDR3 protein: CASSSRDSLNPYEQYF; J gene: TRBJ2-7; D gene: TRBD1; clone size: once; V gene: TRBV7-9
CDR3 DNA: TGTGCCAGCAGTGACGGGACAGACTTGAACACTGAAGCTTTCTTT; CDR3 protein: CASSDGTDLNTEAFF; J gene: TRBJ1-1; D gene: TRBD1; clone size: -; V gene: TRBV2
CDR3 DNA: TGTGCCAGCAGCAAAGTTTGGCGAGCGGGGTACGAGCAGTACTTC; CDR3 protein: CASSKVWRAGYEQYF; J gene: TRBJ2-7; D gene: -; clone size: -; V gene: TRBV21-1
CDR3 DNA: TGTGCCAGCATGAGGAACACTGAAGCTTTCTTT; CDR3 protein: CASMRNTEAFF; J gene: TRBJ1-1; D gene: -; clone size: -; V gene: TRBV2
CDR3 DNA: TGCGCCAGCAGCTTGGGGGTGGCCGGGGCTGAAGCTTTCTTT; CDR3 protein: CASSLGVAGAEAFF; J gene: TRBJ1-1; D gene: -; clone size: -; V gene: TRBV5-1
CDR3 DNA: TGCAGCGTTGGACAGAACACCGGGGAGCTGTTTTTT; CDR3 protein: CSVGQNTGELFF; J gene: TRBJ2-2; D gene: -; clone size: -; V gene: TRBV29-1
CDR3 DNA: TGTGCCAGCAGTTTGATCGGTGATGAGCAGTTCTTC; CDR3 protein: CASSLIGDEQFF; J gene: TRBJ2-1; D gene: -; clone size: -; V gene: TRBV28
CDR3 DNA: TGTGCCAGCAGCTCTGAAACAGGGTCTGGAAACACCATATATTTT; CDR3 protein: CASSSETGSGNTIYF; J gene: TRBJ1-3; D gene: -; clone size: -; V gene: TRBV7-2
CDR3 DNA: TGTGCCAGCAGCCAAGGATTGGGCCGAATCCCCTACGAGCAGTACTTC; CDR3 protein: CASSQGLGRIPYEQYF; J gene: TRBJ2-7; D gene: -; clone size: -; V gene: TRBV4-2
CDR3 DNA: TGTGCCAGCAATCCCCCTACTAGTAGCTCCTACGAGCAGTACTTC; CDR3 protein: CASNPPTSSSYEQYF; J gene: TRBJ2-7; D gene: -; clone size: -; V gene: TRBV7-9
CDR3 DNA: TGTGCCAGTAGCCACCCGCATCTAGCGGGAGTCTACACCGGGGAGCTGTTTTTT; CDR3 protein: CASSHPHLAGVYTGELFF; J gene: TRBJ2-2; D gene: TRBD2; clone size: -; V gene: TRBV19
CDR3 DNA: TGTGCCAGCAGCGTAGGGGCTATCGGTGGTGAAAAACTGTTTTTT; CDR3 protein: CASSVGAIGGEKLFF; J gene: TRBJ1-4; D gene: -; clone size: few; V gene: TRBV9
CDR3 DNA: -; CDR3 protein: CASSFGPGQAYEQYF; J gene: TRBJ2-7; D gene: -; clone size: -; V gene: TRBV11-3
CDR3 DNA: TGTGCCAGCCAAACGACAGGGGATAGCAATCAGCCCCAGCATTTT; CDR3 protein: CASQTTGDSNQPQHF; J gene: TRBJ1-5; D gene: TRBD1; clone size: few; V gene: TRBV6-5
CDR3 DNA: TGTGCCAGCAGCTTAGTTAGCGGTAACTCCTACGAGCAGTACTTC; CDR3 protein: CASSLVSGNSYEQYF; J gene: TRBJ2-7; D gene: -; clone size: -; V gene: TRBV7-9
CDR3 DNA: TGTGCCAGCGCCGGGGGGGCGGTTGCAACTAATGAAAAACTGTTTTTT; CDR3 protein: CASAGGAVATNEKLFF; J gene: TRBJ1-4; D gene: -; clone size: -; V gene: TRBV14
CDR3 DNA: TGTGCCAGCAGTTTAAAAGACAGGGAGGAAGCTTTCTTT; CDR3 protein: CASSLKDREEAFF; J gene: TRBJ1-1; D gene: TRBD1; clone size: -; V gene: TRBV28
CDR3 DNA: TGTGCCAGCAGTGATTCTCTCGGGTCTGGGGGCGCCGGCACTGAAGCTTTCTTT; CDR3 protein: CASSDSLGSGGAGTEAFF; J gene: TRBJ1-1; D gene: -; clone size: -; V gene: TRBV25-1
CDR3 DNA: TGTGCCAGCAGCCTCACGCCCCCACTTAATGAAAAACTGTTTTTT; CDR3 protein: CASSLTPPLNEKLFF; J gene: TRBJ1-4; D gene: -; clone size: -; V gene: TRBV7-9
CDR3 DNA: TGTGCCAGCAGTTACGGGACTAGCGGGAATACGGGGCAGTACTTC; CDR3 protein: CASSYGTSGNTGQYF; J gene: TRBJ2-7; D gene: TRBD2; clone size: -; V gene: TRBV27
CDR3 DNA: TGTGCCAGCAGCTTTGGCGGGAGCCCCTCAGAGACCCAGTACTTC; CDR3 protein: CASSFGGSPSETQYF; J gene: TRBJ2-5; D gene: TRBD2; clone size: -; V gene: TRBV11-3
CDR3 DNA: TGTGCCAGCAGCCTCTACGGGGTCAATGAGCAGTTCTTC; CDR3 protein: CASSLYGVNEQFF; J gene: TRBJ2-1; D gene: -; clone size: -; V gene: TRBV4-2
CDR3 DNA: TGCAGCGGCTCCCGGGACTATGGCTACACCTTC; CDR3 protein: CSGSRDYGYTF; J gene: TRBJ1-2; D gene: -; clone size: -; V gene: TRBV29-1
CDR3 DNA: TGTGCCAGCAGCTTTCGGCTAGCGGGAGGGAATGAGCAGTTCTTC; CDR3 protein: CASSFRLAGGNEQFF; J gene: TRBJ2-1; D gene: TRBD2; clone size: -; V gene: TRBV5-5
CDR3 DNA: TGTGCCAGCAGCCCCGGGACAGGGGGATTCTACGAGCAGTACTTC; CDR3 protein: CASSPGTGGFYEQYF; J gene: TRBJ2-7; D gene: TRBD1; clone size: -; V gene: TRBV7-8
CDR3 DNA: TGTGCCAGCAGGGACAGGGGCGCTGGTTGGGAGCAGTACTTC; CDR3 protein: CASRDRGAGWEQYF; J gene: TRBJ2-7; D gene: TRBD1; clone size: -; V gene: TRBV2
CDR3 DNA: TGTGCCATCAGTGATCCGGGGACAGGCGGCACAGATACGCAGTATTTT; CDR3 protein: CAISDPGTGGTDTQYF; J gene: TRBJ2-3; D gene: TRBD1; clone size: -; V gene: TRBV10-3
CDR3 DNA: TGTGCCAGCAGTCTTAGCGGGGGTCAAGAGACCCAGTACTTC; CDR3 protein: CASSLSGGQETQYF; J gene: TRBJ2-5; D gene: TRBD2; clone size: -; V gene: TRBV9
CDR3 DNA: TGTGCCACCAGCGGACAGGGTTTTGGCACAGATACGCAGTATTTT; CDR3 protein: CATSGQGFGTDTQYF; J gene: TRBJ2-3; D gene: TRBD1; clone size: -; V gene: TRBV15
CDR3 DNA: TGCGCCAGCAGCCAAGTCTTGTCTAGCGGGCTGTACGAGCAGTACTTC; CDR3 protein: CASSQVLSSGLYEQYF; J gene: TRBJ2-7; D gene: TRBD2; clone size: -; V gene: TRBV4-3
CDR3 DNA: TGTGCCTCACAAGGTTCAGCGTACTCCTACGAGCAGTACTTC; CDR3 protein: CASQGSAYSYEQYF; J gene: TRBJ2-7; D gene: -; clone size: -; V gene: TRBV10-3
CDR3 DNA: TGTGCCAGCAGTTTAAGGGACAGGTTCTCCTACGAGCAGTACTTC; CDR3 protein: CASSLRDRFSYEQYF; J gene: TRBJ2-7; D gene: TRBD1; clone size: once; V gene: TRBV28
CDR3 DNA: TGTGCCAGCTCACCACTATACTATGGCTACACCTTC; CDR3 protein: CASSPLYYGYTF; J gene: TRBJ1-2; D gene: -; clone size: -; V gene: TRBV18
CDR3 DNA: TGCGCCAGCAGCCAAGCCTATTTGAACACTGAAGCTTTCTTT; CDR3 protein: CASSQAYLNTEAFF; J gene: TRBJ1-1; D gene: -; clone size: -; V gene: TRBV4-3
CDR3 DNA: TGTGCCAGCAGCATATTAGCGGGAGAGACAGATACGCAGTATTTT; CDR3 protein: CASSILAGETDTQYF; J gene: TRBJ2-3; D gene: TRBD2; clone size: -; V gene: TRBV7-9
CDR3 DNA: TGTGCCACCGCTAGCGGGAGAGGGTACAATGAGCAGTTCTTC; CDR3 protein: CATASGRGYNEQFF; J gene: TRBJ2-1; D gene: TRBD2; clone size: -; V gene: TRBV27
CDR3 DNA: TGTGCCAGCAGCTTAAGTCCTAGAGATGGCTACACCTTC; CDR3 protein: CASSLSPRDGYTF; J gene: TRBJ1-2; D gene: -; clone size: -; V gene: TRBV7-9
CDR3 DNA: TGCGCCAGCAGCCAAGTTTTTGAGTCGGCGGTGAAAAAACTGTTTTTT; CDR3 protein: CASSQVFESAVKKLFF; J gene: TRBJ1-4; D gene: -; clone size: -; V gene: TRBV4-1
CDR3 DNA: TGTGCCAGCAGCTTGGTGGCCCAGGGTTATGGCTACACCTTC; CDR3 protein: CASSLVAQGYGYTF; J gene: TRBJ1-2; D gene: -; clone size: -; V gene: TRBV5-6
CDR3 DNA: TGCGCCAGCAGTGCAGACCCGGAGAGCGGGACGCGTACGCAGTATTTT; CDR3 protein: CASSADPESGTRTQYF; J gene: TRBJ2-3; D gene: TRBD2; clone size: -; V gene: TRBV5-1